The rows below give T cell receptor beta chains drawn from one sample of a study of cytomegalovirus exposure and HLA in healthy donors. The repertoire was sequenced with immunoSEQ multiplex PCR; TCRdb's copy has only in-frame clones and lacks some. This table has around 200,000 clones, just over 75% appearing once. Sequenced material: PBMCs. The receptor set was obtained from a woman aged 60 to 75 in good health and CMV-seropositive. Each CDR3 is given with its conserved first and last residue. The order of the fields is clone size, D gene, J gene, V gene, CDR3 length, CDR3 protein, CDR3 DNA. The D gene is left open where the match is weak. Expanded clones get a size class; other rows say once, few or many, or leave the size out.

-,-,TRBJ2-1,TRBV5-1,14,CASSSGAGNNEQFF,TGCGCCAGCAGCTCGGGTGCAGGGAACAATGAGCAGTTCTTC
-,TRBD1,TRBJ1-1,TRBV7-9,16,CASSFGFGDRDTEAFF,TGTGCCAGCAGCTTTGGGTTTGGGGACAGGGACACTGAAGCTTTCTTT
-,TRBD2,TRBJ2-7,TRBV5-4,18,CASSSPTGRKGTLYEQYF,TGTGCCAGCAGCTCCCCCACCGGGAGGAAAGGGACTCTCTACGAGCAGTACTTC
-,-,TRBJ1-6,TRBV5-4,17,CASSLDGQGAYNSPLHF,TGTGCCAGCAGCTTGGATGGCCAGGGCGCCTATAATTCACCCCTCCACTTT
-,-,TRBJ1-5,TRBV5-6,15,CASSLSGPGNQPQHF,TGTGCCAGCAGCTTGAGTGGGCCGGGCAATCAGCCCCAGCATTTT
-,-,TRBJ2-6,TRBV5-1,16,CASSLPGVRGANVLTF,TGCGCCAGCAGCTTACCAGGGGTGAGGGGGGCCAACGTCCTGACTTTC
-,TRBD1,TRBJ2-3,TRBV15,15,CATSAQGAGTDTQYF,TGTGCCACCAGCGCCCAGGGGGCGGGCACAGATACGCAGTATTTT
few,-,TRBJ1-2,TRBV9,15,CASSALGGFFYGYTF,TGTGCCAGCAGCGCCCTGGGGGGGTTTTTCTATGGCTACACCTTC
-,-,TRBJ1-1,TRBV28,13,CASTRNMNTEAFF,TGTGCCAGCACGAGGAACATGAACACTGAAGCTTTCTTT
few,-,TRBJ1-3,TRBV9,14,CASSVDSSGNTIYF,TGTGCCAGCAGCGTCGACAGCTCTGGAAACACCATATATTTT
few,TRBD1,TRBJ1-2,TRBV28,13,CASSLGQNYGYTF,TGTGCCAGCAGTTTGGGACAGAACTATGGCTACACCTTC
-,TRBD1,TRBJ1-4,TRBV7-9,14,CASEQGATNEKLFF,TGTGCCAGCGAACAGGGGGCAACTAATGAAAAACTGTTTTTT
few,-,TRBJ1-4,TRBV9,15,CASSLGQGRGEKLFF,TGTGCCAGCAGCCTAGGGCAGGGGAGGGGTGAAAAACTGTTTTTT
once,-,TRBJ1-5,TRBV6-1,15,CASSAGTSTYQPQHF,TGTGCCAGCAGTGCGGGGACAAGCACCTATCAGCCCCAGCATTTT
once,-,TRBJ2-2,TRBV9,13,CASSALPTGELFF,TGTGCCAGCAGCGCTCTTCCTACCGGGGAGCTGTTTTTT
-,TRBD2,TRBJ2-1,TRBV28,16,CASSLLSGGTYNEQFF,TGTGCCAGCAGTTTATTGAGCGGGGGAACCTACAATGAGCAGTTCTTC
few,-,TRBJ1-1,TRBV5-1,15,CASSGGTGRGTEAFF,TGCGCCAGCAGCGGGGGGACCGGTAGGGGCACTGAAGCTTTCTTT
once,TRBD1,TRBJ1-2,TRBV5-4,16,CASRPSPGGENYGYTF,TGTGCCAGCAGGCCCTCCCCAGGGGGCGAGAACTATGGCTACACCTTC
-,-,TRBJ1-6,TRBV4-2,15,CASSRGRDTNSPLHF,TGTGCCAGCAGCCGAGGCCGGGACACTAATTCACCCCTCCACTTT
-,TRBD2,TRBJ2-7,TRBV2,13,CASSSGVSYEQYF,TGTGCCAGCAGCAGCGGGGTCTCGTACGAGCAGTACTTC
-,-,TRBJ2-5,TRBV30,13,CACDLGAGETQYF,TGTGCCTGTGACCTGGGGGCGGGAGAGACCCAGTACTTC
-,-,TRBJ2-3,TRBV5-6,12,CASSPGGDTQYF,TGTGCCAGCAGCCCAGGGGGGGATACGCAGTATTTT
-,-,TRBJ2-1,TRBV13,17,CASSFAVGTGNYNEQFF,TGTGCCAGCAGCTTTGCGGTCGGAACAGGGAATTACAATGAGCAGTTCTTC
once,-,TRBJ2-2,TRBV27,14,CASRTTTQTGELFF,TGTGCCAGCAGGACTACTACACAGACCGGGGAGCTGTTTTTT
-,-,TRBJ1-4,TRBV4-1,15,CASSQDIVGNEKLFF,TGCGCCAGCAGCCAAGATATCGTCGGTAATGAAAAACTGTTTTTT
-,-,TRBJ2-7,TRBV19,15,CASTPSGASPYEQYF,TGTGCCAGTACCCCATCAGGGGCCTCGCCCTACGAGCAGTACTTC
once,TRBD2,TRBJ2-1,TRBV11-2,15,CASSLDRGAYNEQFF,TGTGCCAGCAGCTTAGATCGGGGGGCCTACAATGAGCAGTTCTTC
-,-,TRBJ1-1,TRBV28,15,CASIQGNSGNTEAFF,TGTGCCAGCATTCAGGGCAACTCCGGGAACACTGAAGCTTTCTTT
-,-,TRBJ2-3,TRBV28,15,CASSRGRGGTDTQYF,TGTGCCAGCAGCCGGGGGAGGGGGGGCACAGATACGCAGTATTTT